This TCR beta chain comes out of a study of monozygotic twins with inflammatory bowel disease. Findings and limits, study-wide: Healthy co-twins exceeded IBD patients in TCRbeta diversity as measured by inverse Simpson.

After re-calling the 5' RACE reads, TCRdb lists one entry per CDR3 protein, DNA absent. This table holds some 170,000 distinct CDR3 sequences. About this clonotype: Its antigen is unknown.

The germline V gene has CDR1 SGHTA and CDR2 FQGNSA. The CDR3 is 15 amino acids. This clonotype was obtained from a human donor with ulcerative colitis or Crohn's disease, or a healthy co-twin of an affected twin (not recorded which). V usage is TRBV7-2 and J usage is TRBJ2-7; absent DNA, TCRdb's TRBD1 call cannot be checked. Material for sequencing was blood. This CDR3 is CASSRQGFYSYEQYF.